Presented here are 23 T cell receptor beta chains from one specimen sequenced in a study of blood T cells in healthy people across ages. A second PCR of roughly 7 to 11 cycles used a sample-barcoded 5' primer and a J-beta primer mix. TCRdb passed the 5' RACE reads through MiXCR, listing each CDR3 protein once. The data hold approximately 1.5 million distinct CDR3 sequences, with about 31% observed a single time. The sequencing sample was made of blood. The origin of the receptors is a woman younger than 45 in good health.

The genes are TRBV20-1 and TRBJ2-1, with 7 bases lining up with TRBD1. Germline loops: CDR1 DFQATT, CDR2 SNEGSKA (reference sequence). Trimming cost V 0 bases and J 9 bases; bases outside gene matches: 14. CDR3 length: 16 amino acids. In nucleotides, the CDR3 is TGCAGTGCTAGAGATCAGAGGGGGCCGGGGTTAAGTGAGCAGTTCTTC. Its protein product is CSARDQRGPGLSEQFF.

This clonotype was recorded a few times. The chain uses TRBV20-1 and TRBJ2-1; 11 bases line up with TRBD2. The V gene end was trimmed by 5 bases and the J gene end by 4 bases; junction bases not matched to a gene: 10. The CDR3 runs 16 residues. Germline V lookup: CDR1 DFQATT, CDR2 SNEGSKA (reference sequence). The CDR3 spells CSAPNSGRAGYNEQFF. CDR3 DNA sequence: TGCAGTGCTCCCAATAGCGGGAGGGCCGGGTACAATGAGCAGTTCTTC.

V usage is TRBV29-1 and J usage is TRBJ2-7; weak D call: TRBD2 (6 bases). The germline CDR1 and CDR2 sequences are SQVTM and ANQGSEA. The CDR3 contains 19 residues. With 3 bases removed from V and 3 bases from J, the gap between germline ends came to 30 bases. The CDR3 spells CSVEGTTGVPLEYLYEQYF. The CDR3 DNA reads TGCAGCGTTGAGGGAACTACGGGAGTCCCTTTAGAGTACCTCTACGAGCAGTACTTC.

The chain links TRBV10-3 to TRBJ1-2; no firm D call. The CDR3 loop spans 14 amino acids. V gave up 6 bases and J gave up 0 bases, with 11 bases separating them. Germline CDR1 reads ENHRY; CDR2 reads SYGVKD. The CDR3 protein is CAISSTTANYGYTF. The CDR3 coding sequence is TGTGCCATCAGCTCGACGACGGCTAACTATGGCTACACCTTC.

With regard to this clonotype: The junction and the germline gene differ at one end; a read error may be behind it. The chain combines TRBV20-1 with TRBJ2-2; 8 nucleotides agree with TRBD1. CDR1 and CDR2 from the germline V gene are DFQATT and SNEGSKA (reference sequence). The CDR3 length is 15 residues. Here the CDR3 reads CSAPYRTGSTGKLFF. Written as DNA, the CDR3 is TGCAGTGCTCCCTACAGGACAGGGAGTACCGGGAAGCTGTTTTTT.

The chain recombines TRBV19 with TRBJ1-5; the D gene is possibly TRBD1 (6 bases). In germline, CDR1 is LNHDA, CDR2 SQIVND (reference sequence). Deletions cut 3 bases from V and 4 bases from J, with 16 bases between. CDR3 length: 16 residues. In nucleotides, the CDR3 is TGTGCCAGTAGTATTGCGACAGGCCCGAGTAATCAGCCCCAGCATTTT. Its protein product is CASSIATGPSNQPQHF.

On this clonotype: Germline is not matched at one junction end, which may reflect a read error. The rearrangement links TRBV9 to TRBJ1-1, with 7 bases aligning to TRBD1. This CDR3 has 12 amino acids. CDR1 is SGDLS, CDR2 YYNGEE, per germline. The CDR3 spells CASSGDSIEAFF. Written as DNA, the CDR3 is TGTGCCAGTAGCGGGGACAGTATTGAAGCTTTCTTT.

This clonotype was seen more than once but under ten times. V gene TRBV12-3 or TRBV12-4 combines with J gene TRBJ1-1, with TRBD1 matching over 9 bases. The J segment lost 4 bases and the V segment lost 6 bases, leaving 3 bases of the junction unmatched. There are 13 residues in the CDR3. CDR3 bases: TGTGCCAGCAGGACAGGGGGTGGCACTGAAGCTTTCTTT. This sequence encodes CASRTGGGTEAFF.

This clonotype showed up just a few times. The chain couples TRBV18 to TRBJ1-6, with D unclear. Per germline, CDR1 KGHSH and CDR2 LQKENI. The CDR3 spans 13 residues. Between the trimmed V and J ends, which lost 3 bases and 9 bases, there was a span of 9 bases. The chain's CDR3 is CASSPVPGSPLHF. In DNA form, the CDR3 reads TGTGCCAGCTCACCGGTACCAGGTTCACCCCTCCACTTT. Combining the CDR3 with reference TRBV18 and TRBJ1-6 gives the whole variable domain NAGVMQNPRHLVRRRGQEARLRCSPMKGHSHVYWYRQLPEEGLKFMVYLQKENIIDESGMPKERFSAEFPKEGPSILRIQQVVRGDSAAYFCASSPVPGSPLHFGNGTRLTVT.

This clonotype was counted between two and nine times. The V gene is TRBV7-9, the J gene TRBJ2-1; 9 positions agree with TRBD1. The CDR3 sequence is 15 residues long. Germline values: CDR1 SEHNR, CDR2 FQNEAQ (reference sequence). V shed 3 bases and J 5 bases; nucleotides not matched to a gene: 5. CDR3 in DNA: TGTGCCAGCAGCTTGGGGACAGGGTACGACAATGAGCAGTTCTTC. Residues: CASSLGTGYDNEQFF.

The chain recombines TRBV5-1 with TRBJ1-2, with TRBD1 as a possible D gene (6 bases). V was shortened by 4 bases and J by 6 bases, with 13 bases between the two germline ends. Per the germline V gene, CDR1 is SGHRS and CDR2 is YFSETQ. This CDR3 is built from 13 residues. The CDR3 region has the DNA TGCGCCAGCAGCCTACGGGCAGGGGATGGCTACACCTTC. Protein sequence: CASSLRAGDGYTF.

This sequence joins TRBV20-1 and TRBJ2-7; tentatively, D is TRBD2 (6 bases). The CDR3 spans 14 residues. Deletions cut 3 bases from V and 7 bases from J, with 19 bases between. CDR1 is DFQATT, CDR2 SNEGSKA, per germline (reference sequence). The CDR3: CSASRGVLLGEQYF. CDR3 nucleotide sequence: TGCAGTGCTAGCCGCGGGGTACTTTTGGGGGAGCAGTACTTC.

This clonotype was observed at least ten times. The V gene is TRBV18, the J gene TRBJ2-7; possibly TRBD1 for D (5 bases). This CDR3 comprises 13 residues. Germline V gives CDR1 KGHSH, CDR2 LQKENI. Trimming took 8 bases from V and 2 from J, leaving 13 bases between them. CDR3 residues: CASSPTATYEQYF. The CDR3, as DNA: TGTGCCAGCAGCCCGACAGCGACCTACGAGCAGTACTTC.

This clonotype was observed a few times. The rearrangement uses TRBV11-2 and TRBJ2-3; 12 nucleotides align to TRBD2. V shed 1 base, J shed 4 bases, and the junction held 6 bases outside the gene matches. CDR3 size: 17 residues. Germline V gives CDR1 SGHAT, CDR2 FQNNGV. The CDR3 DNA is TGTGCCAGCAGCTTAGCCGGGACTAGCGGGTGGGCAGATACGCAGTATTTT. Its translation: CASSLAGTSGWADTQYF.

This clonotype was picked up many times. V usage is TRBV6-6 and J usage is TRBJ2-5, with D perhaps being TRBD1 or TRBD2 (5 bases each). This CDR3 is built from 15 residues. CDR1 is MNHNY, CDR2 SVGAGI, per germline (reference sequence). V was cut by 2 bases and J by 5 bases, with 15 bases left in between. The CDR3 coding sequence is TGTGCCAGCAGTTACCGCTCCGCAGGGACGGAGACCCAGTACTTC. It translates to CASSYRSAGTETQYF.

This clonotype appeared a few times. This chain's CDR3 is CASSLDRGWLEETQYF. The DNA for the CDR3 is TGTGCCAGCAGCTTGGACAGGGGGTGGTTGGAAGAGACCCAGTACTTC. The chain employs TRBV7-9 and TRBJ2-5, with TRBD1 identical over 10 bases. J was trimmed by 3 bases and V by 3 bases; bases with no gene match: 7. Per germline, CDR1 SEHNR and CDR2 FQNEAQ (reference sequence). This CDR3 is 16 amino acids long.

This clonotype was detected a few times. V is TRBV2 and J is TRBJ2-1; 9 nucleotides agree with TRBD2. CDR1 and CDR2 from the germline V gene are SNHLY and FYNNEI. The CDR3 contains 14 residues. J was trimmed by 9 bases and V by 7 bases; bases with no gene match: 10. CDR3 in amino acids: CASNRLAAVGEQFF. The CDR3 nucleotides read TGTGCCAGCAATCGACTAGCGGCCGTTGGTGAGCAGTTCTTC.

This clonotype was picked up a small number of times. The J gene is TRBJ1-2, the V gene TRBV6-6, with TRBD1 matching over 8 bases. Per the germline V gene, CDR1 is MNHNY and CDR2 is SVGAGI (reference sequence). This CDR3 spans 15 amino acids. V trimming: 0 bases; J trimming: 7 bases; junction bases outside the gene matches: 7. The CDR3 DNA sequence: TGTGCCAGCAGTTACTCGAAGGCAGGGGGCATTGGCTACACCTTC. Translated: CASSYSKAGGIGYTF.

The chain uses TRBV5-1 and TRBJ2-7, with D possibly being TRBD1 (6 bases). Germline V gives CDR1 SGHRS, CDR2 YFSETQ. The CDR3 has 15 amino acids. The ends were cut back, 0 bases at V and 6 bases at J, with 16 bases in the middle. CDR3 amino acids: CASSLEGDPQGEQYF. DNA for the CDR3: TGCGCCAGCAGCTTGGAGGGGGACCCTCAGGGCGAGCAGTACTTC.

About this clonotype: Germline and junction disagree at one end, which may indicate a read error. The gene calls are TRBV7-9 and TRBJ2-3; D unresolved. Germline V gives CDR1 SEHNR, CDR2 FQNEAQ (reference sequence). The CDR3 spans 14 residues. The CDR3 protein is CASSQDQPTDTQYF. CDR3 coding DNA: TGCGCCAGCAGCCAAGACCAACCCACAGATACGCAGTATTTT.

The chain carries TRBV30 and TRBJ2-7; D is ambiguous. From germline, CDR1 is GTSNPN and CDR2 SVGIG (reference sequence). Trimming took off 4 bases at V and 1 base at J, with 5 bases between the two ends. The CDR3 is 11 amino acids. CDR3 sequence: CAWTDSYEQYF. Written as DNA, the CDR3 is TGTGCCTGGACAGATTCCTACGAGCAGTACTTC.

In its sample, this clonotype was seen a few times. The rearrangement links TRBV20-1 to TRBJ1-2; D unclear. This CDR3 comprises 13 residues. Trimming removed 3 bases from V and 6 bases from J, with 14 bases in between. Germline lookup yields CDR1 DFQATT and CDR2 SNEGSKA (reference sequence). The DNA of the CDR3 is TGCAGTGCTAGCATCCCCAGGATAGATGGCTACACCTTC. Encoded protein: CSASIPRIDGYTF.

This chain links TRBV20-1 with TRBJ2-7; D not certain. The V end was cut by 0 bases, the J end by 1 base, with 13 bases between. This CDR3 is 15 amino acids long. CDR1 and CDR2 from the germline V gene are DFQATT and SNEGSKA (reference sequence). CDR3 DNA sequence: TGCAGTGCTAGAGATCATAGGCTCGCTTCCTACGAGCAGTACTTC. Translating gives CSARDHRLASYEQYF.